The 26 T cell receptor beta chains in this list originate from one sample, sequenced in a study of a mutant IDH1 vaccine in newly diagnosed glioma (TCRdb year 2021). The antigens for these receptors are not known. Libraries were made using the immunoSEQ multiplex PCR assay. In its TCRdb copy, this immuneACCESS table keeps in-frame sequences only and misses some clones. Where compared with another copy, unresolved V genes explain less than half of these, and the others have no known cause. The sample table contains about 34,000 clones; only one count was recorded for approximately 87% of them. Jointly, the top ten make up 12% of the sample. The time point label here, explained by the study, means: week 47, end of study. Each vaccine dose, consisting of 300 ug of a 20-mer mutant IDH1 peptide in Montanide, was administered subcutaneously with topical imiquimod. The sequenced sample was PBMCs, obtained from a glioma patient whose treatment included an IDH1 peptide vaccine. The receptors stem from a woman in her 30s with glioma.

This clone occurred once. This sequence joins TRBV7-2 and TRBJ1-1; 8 bases map to TRBD1. Germline assignment: CDR1 SGHTA and CDR2 FQGNSA. V was pared by 6 bases and J by 6 bases, with 6 bases of the junction left unmatched. The CDR3 sequence is 13 residues long. CDR3 amino acids: CASRPGQVAEAFF. DNA for the CDR3: TGTGCCAGCAGACCGGGACAGGTCGCTGAAGCTTTCTTT. Based on the CDR3 plus reference TRBV7-2 and TRBJ1-1, the full variable domain is GAGVSQSPSNKVTEKGKDVELRCDPISGHTALYWYRQSLGQGLEFLIYFQGNSAPDKSGLPSDRFSAERTGGSVSTLTIQRTQQEDSAVYLCASRPGQVAEAFFGQGTRLTVV.

The chain joins TRBV30 to TRBJ2-5; no clear D gene. Trimming shortened V by 0 bases and J by 7 bases, and 9 bases separated the two germline ends. This CDR3 is built from 12 residues. In germline, CDR1 is GTSNPN, CDR2 SVGIG (reference sequence). The CDR3: CAWSVPVGTQYF. The CDR3 nucleotides are TGTGCCTGGAGTGTCCCAGTAGGGACCCAGTACTTC.

The chain carries TRBV10-3 and TRBJ1-5; D is unresolved. Per the germline V gene, CDR1 is ENHRY and CDR2 is SYGVKD. V was shortened by 7 bases and J by 4 bases, with 11 bases between the two germline ends. The length of the CDR3 is 13 residues. CDR3 residues: CAIKMDVNQPQHF. Here the CDR3 DNA reads TGTGCCATCAAGATGGACGTAAATCAGCCCCAGCATTTT.

The chain couples TRBV14 to TRBJ2-5; tentatively, D is TRBD2 (5 bases). The CDR3 runs 12 residues. From germline, CDR1 is SGHDN and CDR2 FVKESK. The ends were cut back, 8 bases at V and 2 bases at J, with 9 bases in the middle. CDR3 in amino acids: CASVPGQETQYF. The CDR3 bases are TGTGCCAGCGTGCCGGGACAAGAGACCCAGTACTTC.

The chain carries TRBV5-1 and TRBJ2-7, with 8 bases lining up with TRBD2. V shed 0 bases and J 7 bases; nucleotides not matched to a gene: 9. Per germline, CDR1 SGHRS and CDR2 YFSETQ. There are 15 residues in the CDR3. This CDR3 reads CASSLAIGTSGEQYF. In DNA, the CDR3 is TGCGCCAGCAGCTTGGCAATAGGGACTAGTGGTGAGCAGTACTTC.

The V gene is TRBV6-5, the J gene TRBJ2-7; TRBD2 is a possible D gene (5 bases). V lost 2 bases and J lost 0, with 8 bases in between. Germline loops: CDR1 MNHEY, CDR2 SVGAGI. This CDR3 has 14 amino acids. This CDR3 is CASSYAGSSYEQYF. The CDR3 region has the DNA TGTGCCAGCAGTTACGCGGGCAGCTCCTACGAGCAGTACTTC.

This sequence joins TRBV4-1 and TRBJ1-6; 10 nucleotides agree with TRBD1. Germline values: CDR1 MGHRA, CDR2 YSYEKL. This CDR3 region has 16 residues. The V segment lost 0 bases and the J segment 7 bases; nucleotides outside the gene matches: 3. The CDR3 DNA follows: TGCGCCAGCAGCCAAGATGGGGGACAGGGGAATTCACCCCTCCACTTT. This sequence encodes CASSQDGGQGNSPLHF.

The J gene is TRBJ1-1, the V gene TRBV4-1; a possible D gene is TRBD1 (6 bases). Germline CDR1 and CDR2: MGHRA and YSYEKL. The CDR3 is made up of 14 amino acids. V lost 4 bases, J lost 5 bases, and 14 bases lay in between. In DNA, the CDR3 is TGCGCCAGCAGCCGCGACAGGATGGAGACTGAAGCTTTCTTT. This sequence encodes CASSRDRMETEAFF.

The rearrangement uses TRBV6-5 and TRBJ2-1; no clear D. The CDR3 is made up of 14 amino acids. Deletions cut 0 bases from V and 5 bases from J, with 8 bases between. The germline V gene has CDR1 MNHEY and CDR2 SVGAGI. CDR3 sequence reads: CASSYSMANNEQFF. As DNA, the CDR3 is TGTGCCAGCAGTTACTCGATGGCTAACAATGAGCAGTTCTTC.

This chain links TRBV12-5 with TRBJ1-4, with TRBD1 matching over 11 bases. The V gene's germline CDR1 is LGHNT and CDR2 FRNRAP. V dropped 5 bases and J dropped 4; count of bases not matched to a gene: 6. This CDR3 region has 16 residues. The CDR3 DNA sequence: TGTGCTAGTGGTCCGGGACAGGGGGTTATTAATGAAAAACTGTTTTTT. Protein sequence: CASGPGQGVINEKLFF.

This chain uses TRBV10-3 with TRBJ2-5; TRBD2 matches at 8 bases. The germline V gene has CDR1 ENHRY and CDR2 SYGVKD. Unmatched junction bases numbered 8, after V lost 3 bases and J lost 2 bases. This CDR3 has 16 amino acids. CDR3: CAISDEERGFQETQYF. The CDR3 nucleotides are TGTGCCATCAGTGACGAGGAGCGGGGGTTTCAAGAGACCCAGTACTTC.

The chain carries TRBV29-1 and TRBJ2-5; D perhaps matches TRBD2 (6 bases). Germline assignment: CDR1 SQVTM and CDR2 ANQGSEA. This CDR3 comprises 13 residues. Trimming stripped 6 bases from V and 5 bases from J, with 16 bases between. The CDR3, as DNA: TGCAGCGTCCCCCAGACGGGGGAGGAGACCCAGTACTTC. Its translation is CSVPQTGEETQYF.

In nucleotides, the CDR3 is TGTGCCAGCAGCTCAATGGGGTACGAGCAGTACTTC. Its protein product is CASSSMGYEQYF. The chain carries TRBV11-2 and TRBJ2-7, with D uncertain. CDR1 SGHAT and CDR2 FQNNGV come from the germline V gene. The V and J ends lost 4 bases and 4 bases respectively, with 8 bases between them. This CDR3 is built from 12 residues.

This chain uses TRBV27 with TRBJ1-5; a weak D match, TRBD1 (5 bases). The V and J ends lost 0 bases and 3 bases respectively, with 6 bases between them. The CDR3 spans 14 residues. The germline V gene encodes CDR1 MNHEY and CDR2 SMNVEV (reference sequence). DNA of the CDR3: TGTGCCAGCAGTTTATCAGGGGTCAATCAGCCCCAGCATTTT. Translating it yields CASSLSGVNQPQHF.

A single count supports this clone. The rearrangement joins TRBV12-5 to TRBJ2-5; D is possibly TRBD1 (6 bases). Germline values: CDR1 LGHNT, CDR2 FRNRAP. The CDR3 runs to 14 residues. CDR3 sequence (DNA): TGTGCGTCCCGGGACACCATACATCAAGAGACCCAGTACTTC. This sequence encodes CASRDTIHQETQYF. The entire variable domain, with the rest obtained from reference TRBV12-5 and TRBJ2-5, is as follows: DARVTQTPRHKVTEMGQEVTMRCQPILGHNTVFWYRQTMMQGLELLAYFRNRAPLDDSGMPKDRFSAEMPDATLATLKIQPSEPRDSAVYFCASRDTIHQETQYFGPGTRLLVL.

V usage is TRBV19 and J usage is TRBJ2-5; 8 bases fit TRBD1. The CDR3 loop spans 15 amino acids. Losses at the gene ends were 6 bases for V and 5 bases for J; bases not matched to a gene: 11. Germline CDR1 is LNHDA and CDR2 is SQIVND (reference sequence). The CDR3 is CASRNNQGAGETQYF. In nucleotides, the CDR3 is TGTGCCAGTAGAAATAACCAGGGGGCAGGGGAGACCCAGTACTTC.

The chain employs TRBV15 and TRBJ2-7, with 7 bases fitting TRBD2. The CDR3 is 15 residues long. The junction had 4 bases not matched to a gene; V was cut back by 0 bases and J by 2 bases. Germline CDR1 LNHNV, CDR2 YYDKDF (reference sequence). Written as DNA, the CDR3 is TGTGCCACCAGCAGAGAGGCTAGCGGAGCCTACGAGCAGTACTTC. Protein sequence: CATSREASGAYEQYF.

The chain combines TRBV2 with TRBJ1-1; D is undetermined. CDR3 length: 13 amino acids. Germline CDR1 SNHLY, CDR2 FYNNEI. Between the trimmed V and J ends, which lost 6 bases and 0 bases, there was a span of 8 bases. The CDR3 region has the DNA TGTGCCAGCAGGGGAAGTCTGAACACTGAAGCTTTCTTT. It encodes CASRGSLNTEAFF.

The V gene is TRBV9, the J gene TRBJ2-7, with 9 bases matching TRBD1. Germline V lookup: CDR1 SGDLS, CDR2 YYNGEE. Trimming took 0 bases from V and 2 from J; bases not matched to a gene: 3. The CDR3 has 15 residues. The CDR3, as DNA: TGTGCCAGCAGCGTAGCGGGGGACAGGGCCTACGAGCAGTACTTC. Its protein is CASSVAGDRAYEQYF. Full variable domain (missing parts from reference TRBV9 and TRBJ2-7): DSGVTQTPKHLITATGQRVTLRCSPRSGDLSVYWYQQSLDQGLQFLIQYYNGEERAKGNILERFSAQQFPDLHSELNLSSLELGDSALYFCASSVAGDRAYEQYFGPGTRLTVT.

This chain links TRBV15 with TRBJ1-6; D not resolved. The V end lost 1 base, the J end lost 8 bases, and 18 bases lay between the germline ends. The CDR3 loop spans 17 amino acids. Germline-derived CDR1 and CDR2 are LNHNV and YYDKDF (reference sequence). CDR3 bases: TGTGCCACCAGCAGAGTGGTTAGTAGAGGGAGCCATTCACCCCTCCACTTT. Amino acids: CATSRVVSRGSHSPLHF.

The chain uses TRBV7-2 and TRBJ2-6; possibly TRBD1 for D (6 bases). CDR3 size: 17 residues. Germline lookup yields CDR1 SGHTA and CDR2 FQGNSA. Trimming stripped 6 bases from V and 1 base from J, with 16 bases between. In DNA form, the CDR3 reads TGTGCCAGCAGATCCCAGGGGTACGAGTCTGGGGCCAACGTCCTGACTTTC. Translated: CASRSQGYESGANVLTF. Using reference TRBV7-2 and TRBJ2-6 for the parts outside the CDR3, the full variable domain is GAGVSQSPSNKVTEKGKDVELRCDPISGHTALYWYRQSLGQGLEFLIYFQGNSAPDKSGLPSDRFSAERTGGSVSTLTIQRTQQEDSAVYLCASRSQGYESGANVLTFGAGSRLTVL.

V usage is TRBV25-1 and J usage is TRBJ1-2, with TRBD1 as a possible D gene (5 bases). The germline gives CDR1 MGHDK, CDR2 SYGVNS. There are 13 residues in the CDR3. The V and J ends lost 1 base and 7 bases respectively, with 10 bases between them. CDR3 DNA sequence: TGTGCCAGCAGTGAATGGGGTGGGGGTGGCTACACCTTC. It specifies CASSEWGGGGYTF.

This sequence joins TRBV6-1 and TRBJ2-7; D possibly matches TRBD1 or TRBD2 (5 bases each). The CDR3 contains 15 residues. Germline V gene lookup returns CDR1 MNHNS and CDR2 SASEGT. Trimming pared 6 bases from V and 1 base from J, leaving 16 bases between. The CDR3 DNA is TGTGCCAGCAGCGCGAACCGGGACGGATCCTACGAGCAGTACTTC. Amino acid sequence: CASSANRDGSYEQYF.

CDR3 in DNA: TGTGCCAGTAGTATATCAGGCGAGTTAGCTTTCTTT. Protein: CASSISGELAFF. The chain has TRBV19 and TRBJ1-1; D not resolved. Germline V gene lookup returns CDR1 LNHDA and CDR2 SQIVND (reference sequence). CDR3 size: 12 residues. Between the trimmed V and J ends, which lost 2 bases and 10 bases, there was a span of 11 bases.

This chain connects TRBV7-2 to TRBJ1-6; the D gene is possibly TRBD1 (5 bases). The CDR3 loop spans 14 amino acids. Germline V gives CDR1 SGHTA, CDR2 FQGNSA. Trimming took 5 bases from V and 8 from J, leaving 13 bases between them. The DNA of the CDR3 is TGTGCCAGCAGCCCCGGGGCAGGGCATTCACCCCTCCACTTT. Protein product: CASSPGAGHSPLHF.

The rearrangement links TRBV6-1 to TRBJ2-2; D remains unclear. Germline V gives CDR1 MNHNS, CDR2 SASEGT. V dropped 6 bases and J dropped 1 base, with 6 bases sitting between them. The CDR3 has 13 residues. The CDR3 loop reads CASRPENTGELFF. CDR3 nucleotide sequence: TGTGCCAGCAGGCCAGAGAACACCGGGGAGCTGTTTTTT.